The T cell receptor beta chain described here comes from a study of T cell responses to AZD1222 COVID-19 vaccine. General study findings and limits: Spike-specific TCR breadth and depth went up after people got two AZD1222 doses. Spike-spanning, vaccine-associated CD4 TCRs were dominant at 160-218 and 743-854. The sample set comprised mostly white British donors with more females, and clonal diversity was possibly underestimated.

Of note for this clone: The antigen is unknown.

Some clones are missing from TCRdb's copy, which holds only in-frame ones; the method was immunoSEQ multiplex PCR. Here the sample spans approximately 89,000 clones, 86% being singletons. V gave up 4 bases and J gave up 3 bases, with 13 bases separating them. The CDR3 sequence is 14 residues long. Germline V gene data show CDR1 as SGHRS and CDR2 as YFSETQ. Sequenced material: peripheral blood, taken 28 days after the second AZD1222 dose. The chain couples TRBV5-1 to TRBJ1-1, with a weak D call TRBD1 (5 bases). This clonotype originated in an adult who received the AZD1222 COVID-19 vaccine. The CDR3 sequence: CASSTDTGDTEAFF. CDR3 DNA: TGCGCCAGCAGCACGGACACGGGCGACACTGAAGCTTTCTTT.